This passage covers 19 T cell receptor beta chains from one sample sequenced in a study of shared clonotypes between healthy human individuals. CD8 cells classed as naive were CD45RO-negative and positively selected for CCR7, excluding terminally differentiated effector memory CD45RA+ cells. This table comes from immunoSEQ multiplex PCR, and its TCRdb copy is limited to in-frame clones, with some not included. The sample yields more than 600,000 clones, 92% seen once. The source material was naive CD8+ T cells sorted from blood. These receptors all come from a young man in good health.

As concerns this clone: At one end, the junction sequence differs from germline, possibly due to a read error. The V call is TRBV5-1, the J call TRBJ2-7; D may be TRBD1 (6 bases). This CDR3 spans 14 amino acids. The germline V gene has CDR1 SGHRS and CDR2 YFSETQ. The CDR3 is CPSSSTGTGDEQYF. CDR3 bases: TGCCCCAGCAGCTCGACAGGCACCGGCGACGAGCAGTACTTC. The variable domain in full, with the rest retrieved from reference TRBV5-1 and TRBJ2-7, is KAGVTQTPRYLIKTRGQQVTLSCSPISGHRSVSWYQQTPGQGLQFLFEYFSETQRNKGNFPGRFSGRQFSNSRSEMNVSTLELGDSALYLCPSSSTGTGDEQYFGPGTRLTVT.

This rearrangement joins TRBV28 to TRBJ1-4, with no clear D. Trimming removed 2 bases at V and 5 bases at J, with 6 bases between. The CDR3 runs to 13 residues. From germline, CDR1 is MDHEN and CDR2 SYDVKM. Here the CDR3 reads CASSLVGNEKLFF. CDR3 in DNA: TGTGCCAGCAGTTTAGTCGGGAATGAAAAACTGTTTTTT.

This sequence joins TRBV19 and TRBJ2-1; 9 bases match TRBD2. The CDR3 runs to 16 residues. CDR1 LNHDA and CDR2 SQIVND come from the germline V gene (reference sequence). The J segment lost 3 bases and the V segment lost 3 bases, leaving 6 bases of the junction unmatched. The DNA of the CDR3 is TGTGCCAGTAGTATGCTGCGGGAGGGTTACTACAATGAGCAGTTCTTC. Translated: CASSMLREGYYNEQFF.

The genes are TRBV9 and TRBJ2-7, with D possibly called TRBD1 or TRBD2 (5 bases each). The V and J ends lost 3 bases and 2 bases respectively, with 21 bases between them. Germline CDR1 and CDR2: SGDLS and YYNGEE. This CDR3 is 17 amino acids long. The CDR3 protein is CASSAPPRGERAYEQYF. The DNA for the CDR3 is TGTGCCAGCAGCGCTCCGCCGAGGGGTGAAAGGGCCTACGAGCAGTACTTC.

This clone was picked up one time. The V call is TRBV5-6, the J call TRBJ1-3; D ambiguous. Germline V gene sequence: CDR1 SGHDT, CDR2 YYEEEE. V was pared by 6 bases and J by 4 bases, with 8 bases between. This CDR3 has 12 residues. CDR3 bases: TGTGCCAGCAACCTGGCGGGAAACACCATATATTTT. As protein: CASNLAGNTIYF.

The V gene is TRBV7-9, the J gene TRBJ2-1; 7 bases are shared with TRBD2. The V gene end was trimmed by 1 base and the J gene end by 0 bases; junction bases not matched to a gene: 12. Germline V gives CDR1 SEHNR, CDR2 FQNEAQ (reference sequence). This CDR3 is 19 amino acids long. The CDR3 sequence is CASSLGGPSGPSSYNEQFF. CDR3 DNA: TGTGCCAGCAGCTTAGGAGGGCCTAGCGGTCCTAGCTCCTACAATGAGCAGTTCTTC.

DNA for the CDR3: TGTGCCAGCAGCTTAGTGGTGGCGGGAGCGGGCACAGATACGCAGTATTTT. Translation: CASSLVVAGAGTDTQYF. J is TRBJ2-3 and V is TRBV7-6; 7 bases match TRBD2. There are 17 residues in the CDR3. CDR1 is SGHVS, CDR2 FNYEAQ, per germline. The junction had 8 bases not matched to a gene; V was cut back by 1 base and J by 1 base. Looking up the rest from reference TRBV7-6 and TRBJ2-3 gives the full variable domain: GAGVSQSPRYKVTKRGQDVALRCDPISGHVSLYWYRQALGQGPEFLTYFNYEAQQDKSGLPNDRFSAERPEGSISTLTIQRTEQRDSAMYRCASSLVVAGAGTDTQYFGPGTRLTVL.

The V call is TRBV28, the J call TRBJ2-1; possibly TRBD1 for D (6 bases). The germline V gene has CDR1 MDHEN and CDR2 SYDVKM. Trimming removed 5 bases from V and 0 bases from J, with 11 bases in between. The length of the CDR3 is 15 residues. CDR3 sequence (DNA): TGTGCCAGCAGTCAAGGACAGAGCTCCTACAATGAGCAGTTCTTC. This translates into CASSQGQSSYNEQFF. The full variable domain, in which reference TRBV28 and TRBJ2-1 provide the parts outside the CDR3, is DVKVTQSSRYLVKRTGEKVFLECVQDMDHENMFWYRQDPGLGLRLIYFSYDVKMKEKGDIPEGYSVSREKKERFSLILESASTNQTSMYLCASSQGQSSYNEQFFGPGTRLTVL.

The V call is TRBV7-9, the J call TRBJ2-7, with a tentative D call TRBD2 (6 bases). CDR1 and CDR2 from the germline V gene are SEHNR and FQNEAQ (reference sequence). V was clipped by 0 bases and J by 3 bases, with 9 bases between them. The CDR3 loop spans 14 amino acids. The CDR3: CASSLAMEGYEQYF. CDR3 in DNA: TGTGCCAGCAGCTTAGCGATGGAGGGCTACGAGCAGTACTTC. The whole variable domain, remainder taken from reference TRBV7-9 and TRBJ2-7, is DTGVSQNPRHKITKRGQNVTFRCDPISEHNRLYWYRQTLGQGPEFLTYFQNEAQLEKSRLLSDRFSAERPKGSFSTLEIQRTEQGDSAMYLCASSLAMEGYEQYFGPGTRLTVT.

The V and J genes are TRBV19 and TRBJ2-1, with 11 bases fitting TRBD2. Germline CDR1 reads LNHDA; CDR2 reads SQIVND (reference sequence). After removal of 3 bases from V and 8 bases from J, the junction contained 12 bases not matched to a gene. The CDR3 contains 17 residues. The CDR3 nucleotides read TGTGCCAGTAGTATCTCGTTGACTAGCGGGATTTTCTATGAGCAGTTCTTC. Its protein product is CASSISLTSGIFYEQFF.

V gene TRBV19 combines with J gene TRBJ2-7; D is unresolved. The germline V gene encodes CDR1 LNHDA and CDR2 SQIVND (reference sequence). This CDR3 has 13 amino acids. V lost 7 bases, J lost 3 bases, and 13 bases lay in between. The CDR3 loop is CASNQGPGYEQYF. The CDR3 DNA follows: TGTGCCAGTAATCAAGGGCCGGGCTACGAGCAGTACTTC.

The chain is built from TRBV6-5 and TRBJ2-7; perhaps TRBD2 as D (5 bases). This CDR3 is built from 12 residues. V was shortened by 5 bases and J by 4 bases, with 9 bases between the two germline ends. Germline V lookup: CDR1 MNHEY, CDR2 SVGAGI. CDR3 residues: CASSTGRYEQYF. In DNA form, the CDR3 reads TGTGCCAGCAGTACGGGAAGGTACGAGCAGTACTTC.

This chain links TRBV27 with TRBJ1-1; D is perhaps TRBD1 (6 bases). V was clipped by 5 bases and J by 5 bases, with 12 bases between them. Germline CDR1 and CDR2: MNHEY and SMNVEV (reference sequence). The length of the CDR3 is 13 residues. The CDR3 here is CASSRGEGTEAFF. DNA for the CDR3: TGTGCCAGCAGTAGGGGGGAGGGAACTGAAGCTTTCTTT.

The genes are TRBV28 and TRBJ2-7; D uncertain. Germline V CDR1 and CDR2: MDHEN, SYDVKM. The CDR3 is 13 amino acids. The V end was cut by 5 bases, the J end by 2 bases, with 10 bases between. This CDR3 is CASSRTGPYEQYF. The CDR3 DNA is TGTGCCAGCAGTAGGACCGGCCCCTACGAGCAGTACTTC. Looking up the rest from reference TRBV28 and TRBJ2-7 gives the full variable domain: DVKVTQSSRYLVKRTGEKVFLECVQDMDHENMFWYRQDPGLGLRLIYFSYDVKMKEKGDIPEGYSVSREKKERFSLILESASTNQTSMYLCASSRTGPYEQYFGPGTRLTVT.

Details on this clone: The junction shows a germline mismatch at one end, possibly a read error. CDR3 sequence reads: CASSWGGDSVF. In DNA, the CDR3 is TGTGCCAGCAGCTGGGGGGGGGACTCCGTCTTC. The chain carries TRBV5-4 and TRBJ2-1, with 7 bases aligning to TRBD2. CDR1 is SGHNT, CDR2 YYREEE, per germline (reference sequence). The length of the CDR3 is 11 residues. Based on the CDR3 plus reference TRBV5-4 and TRBJ2-1, the full variable domain is ETGVTQSPTHLIKTRGQQVTLRCSSQSGHNTVSWYQQALGQGPQFIFQYYREEENGRGNFPPRFSGLQFPNYSSELNVNALELDDSALYLCASSWGGDSVFGPGTRLTVL.

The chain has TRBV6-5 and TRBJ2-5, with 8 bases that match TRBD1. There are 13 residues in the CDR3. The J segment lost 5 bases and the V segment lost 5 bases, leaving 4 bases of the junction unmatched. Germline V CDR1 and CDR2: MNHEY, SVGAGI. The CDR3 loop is CASSTWTGETQYF. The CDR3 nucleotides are TGTGCCAGCAGTACTTGGACAGGGGAGACCCAGTACTTC.

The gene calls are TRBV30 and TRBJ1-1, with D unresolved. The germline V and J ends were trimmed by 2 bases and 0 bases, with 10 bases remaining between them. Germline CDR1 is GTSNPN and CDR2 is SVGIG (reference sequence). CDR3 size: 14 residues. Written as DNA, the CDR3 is TGTGCCTGGAGTAGACTGAGCATGAACACTGAAGCTTTCTTT. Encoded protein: CAWSRLSMNTEAFF.

The CDR3 sequence is CASKPRETGGVEETQYF. In nucleotides, the CDR3 is TGTGCCAGTAAACCAAGGGAGACAGGGGGTGTCGAAGAGACCCAGTACTTC. The chain joins TRBV19 to TRBJ2-5; 9 bases align to TRBD1. This CDR3 is 17 amino acids long. Germline V CDR1 and CDR2: LNHDA, SQIVND (reference sequence). Trimming took 7 bases from V and 3 from J; bases not matched to a gene: 15.

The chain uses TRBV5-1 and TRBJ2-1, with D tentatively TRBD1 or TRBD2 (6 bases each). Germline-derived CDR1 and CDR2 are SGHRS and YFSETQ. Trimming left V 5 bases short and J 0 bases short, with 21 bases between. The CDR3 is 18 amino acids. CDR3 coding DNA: TGCGCCAGCAGAGCATCGGGGGCTAGCGCATTCTCCTACAATGAGCAGTTCTTC. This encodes CASRASGASAFSYNEQFF.